The next 3 T cell receptor beta chains were all read from a single sample in a study of shared clonotypes between healthy human individuals. Clones were sequenced by immunoSEQ multiplex PCR, and TCRdb holds only the in-frame ones, with some missing. Here the sample spans roughly 2.5 million clones, 85% to 95% being singletons. Sequenced sample: naive CD4+ T cells sorted from blood. The subset here: CD45RA+ positively selected. Receptors originate from a man younger than 30 in good health.

The chain combines TRBV19 with TRBJ2-2; 7 nucleotides line up with TRBD1. This CDR3 spans 15 amino acids. J gave up 1 base and V 5 bases, and 4 bases lay outside the gene matches. Germline CDR1 is LNHDA and CDR2 is SQIVND (reference sequence). CDR3 amino acids: CASSARDRNTGELFF. CDR3 nucleotides: TGTGCCAGTAGTGCCCGGGACAGGAACACCGGGGAGCTGTTTTTT.

The chain is built from TRBV11-2 and TRBJ1-2, with D maybe TRBD1 (5 bases). V was trimmed by 5 bases and J by 2 bases, leaving 15 bases between them. Germline values: CDR1 SGHAT, CDR2 FQNNGV. The CDR3 runs 15 residues. Written as DNA, the CDR3 is TGTGCCAGCAGCCCCGGGCCCGGGGCCAACTATGGCTACACCTTC. Translation: CASSPGPGANYGYTF.

Details on this clone: Other DNA sequences of this sample code for an identical CDR3. This chain joins TRBV18 and TRBJ1-2, with 7 bases matching TRBD1. J gave up 3 bases and V 2 bases, and 0 bases lay outside the gene matches. This CDR3 is 13 amino acids long. The V gene's germline CDR1 is KGHSH and CDR2 LQKENI. The CDR3 region has the DNA TGTGCCAGCTCACCAGGACAGGACTATGGCTACACCTTC. Protein sequence: CASSPGQDYGYTF.